What follows are 8 T cell receptor beta chains derived from one specimen sequenced in a study of T cells in tuberculosis. After thawing and overnight rest, PBMC were stained with GMM-loaded CD1B tetramer, viability dye and anti-CD3 for sorting. The CD1B tetramers carried C32 glucose monomycolate purified from Rhodococcus equi. The assay was immunoSEQ multiplex PCR, and TCRdb's table has in-frame clones only and misses some. The sample gives 88,000 or so clones, roughly 88% of which show up once; under 2.5% is in the top ten. The specimen sequenced was CD1b-GMM tetramer-negative cells sorted from PBMCs. The receptors here all came from an adult woman with latent tuberculosis.

The chain recombines TRBV7-9 with TRBJ1-5, with D uncertain. The CDR3 covers 18 residues. The V end lost 1 base, the J end lost 1 base, and 17 bases lay between the germline ends. The germline V gene encodes CDR1 SEHNR and CDR2 FQNEAQ (reference sequence). The CDR3 DNA sequence: TGTGCCAGCAGCTTAGGGTCGCGAGGGTTGGAGAGCAATCAGCCCCAGCATTTT. The encoded protein is CASSLGSRGLESNQPQHF.

This clone was detected a few times. This chain joins TRBV9 and TRBJ2-2, with a possible D match to TRBD1 (6 bases). The V gene's germline CDR1 is SGDLS and CDR2 YYNGEE. This CDR3 is 15 amino acids long. Trimming took 1 base from V and 4 from J, leaving 11 bases between them. The CDR3 DNA reads as TGTGCCAGCAGCGTACTCAGGGGCGGCACCGGGGAGCTGTTTTTT. It translates to CASSVLRGGTGELFF.

V gene TRBV29-1 combines with J gene TRBJ2-7; 13 nucleotides align to TRBD2. V gave up 4 bases and J gave up 11 bases; unmatched junction bases: 8. CDR3 length: 13 residues. Germline values: CDR1 SQVTM, CDR2 ANQGSEA. Here the CDR3 DNA reads TGCAGCGTTGGGGGACTAGCGGGGAATGGGGAGTACTTC. As protein: CSVGGLAGNGEYF.

J is TRBJ2-3 and V is TRBV4-1; D possibly corresponds to TRBD2 (7 bases). The CDR3 is made up of 16 amino acids. Germline CDR1 MGHRA, CDR2 YSYEKL. Trimming removed 4 bases at V and 4 bases at J, with 18 bases between. The CDR3 DNA follows: TGCGCCAGCAGCCTCCCTGAAGGGGGGGCGGCAGATACGCAGTATTTT. Its translation is CASSLPEGGAADTQYF.

This rearrangement joins TRBV4-1 to TRBJ1-5, with a weak D call TRBD1 (5 bases). Trimming left V 1 base short and J 1 base short, with 8 bases between. This CDR3 has 15 residues. The germline gives CDR1 MGHRA, CDR2 YSYEKL. CDR3 sequence (DNA): TGCGCCAGCAGCCAAGTGCAGGGCAGCAATCAGCCCCAGCATTTT. It encodes CASSQVQGSNQPQHF.

The chain employs TRBV4-3 and TRBJ2-1, with 11 bases fitting TRBD2. The CDR3 has 15 residues. Germline-derived CDR1 and CDR2 are LGHNA and YSLEER. The V segment lost 0 bases and the J segment 14 bases; nucleotides outside the gene matches: 9. Written as DNA, the CDR3 is TGCGCCAGCAGCCAAGATATACTAGCGGGGGCCGGGGAGTTCTTC. Translated, it gives CASSQDILAGAGEFF.

CDR3 amino acids: CASSQANRVTFGTQYF. The CDR3 nucleotides are TGTGCCAGCAGCCAAGCTAACAGGGTCACCTTCGGTACGCAGTATTTT. V usage is TRBV4-2 and J usage is TRBJ2-3; a weak D match, TRBD1 (6 bases). Trimming cost V 1 base and J 8 bases, with 19 bases left between them. This CDR3 has 16 residues. Per germline, CDR1 LGHNA and CDR2 YNFKEQ.

J is TRBJ2-5 and V is TRBV19; D is uncertain. V shed 3 bases and J shed 2 bases, with 10 bases lying between them. Per germline, CDR1 LNHDA and CDR2 SQIVND (reference sequence). The CDR3 runs 14 residues. DNA of the CDR3: TGTGCCAGTAGTATCATCGGCGGACAAGAGACCCAGTACTTC. Amino acids: CASSIIGGQETQYF.